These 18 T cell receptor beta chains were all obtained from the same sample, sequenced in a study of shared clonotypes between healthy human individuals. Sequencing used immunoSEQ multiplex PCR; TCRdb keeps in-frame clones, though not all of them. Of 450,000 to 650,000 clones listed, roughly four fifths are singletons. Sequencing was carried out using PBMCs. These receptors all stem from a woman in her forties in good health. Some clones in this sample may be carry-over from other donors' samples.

The CDR3 region is CASSLESANTEAFF. The DNA for the CDR3 is TGCGCCAGCAGCTTGGAGTCAGCCAACACTGAAGCTTTCTTT. The chain combines TRBV5-1 with TRBJ1-1; no definite D call. The V end was cut by 0 bases, the J end by 2 bases, with 8 bases between. CDR1 is SGHRS and CDR2 is YFSETQ in the germline V gene. The CDR3 sequence is 14 residues long.

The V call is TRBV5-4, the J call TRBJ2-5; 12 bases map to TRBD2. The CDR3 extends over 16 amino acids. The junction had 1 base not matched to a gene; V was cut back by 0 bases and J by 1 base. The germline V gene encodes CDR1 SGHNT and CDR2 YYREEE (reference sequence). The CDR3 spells CASSLGTSGTQETQYF. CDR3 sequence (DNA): TGTGCCAGCAGCTTGGGGACTAGCGGGACCCAAGAGACCCAGTACTTC.

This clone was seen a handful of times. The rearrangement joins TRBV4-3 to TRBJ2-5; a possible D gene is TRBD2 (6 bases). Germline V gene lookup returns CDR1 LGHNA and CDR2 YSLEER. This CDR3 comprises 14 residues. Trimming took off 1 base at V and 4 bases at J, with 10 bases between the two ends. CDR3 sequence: CASSQVVGGETQYF. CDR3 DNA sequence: TGCGCCAGCAGCCAAGTCGTGGGGGGAGAGACCCAGTACTTC.

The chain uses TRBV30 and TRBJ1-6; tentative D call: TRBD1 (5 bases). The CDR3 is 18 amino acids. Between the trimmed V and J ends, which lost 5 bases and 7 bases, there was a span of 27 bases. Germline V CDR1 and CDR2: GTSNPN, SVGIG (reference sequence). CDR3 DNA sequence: TGTGCCTGGCGCTCCGGGACGGAGACGTCGGCGCGCAATTCACCCCTCCACTTT. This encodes CAWRSGTETSARNSPLHF.

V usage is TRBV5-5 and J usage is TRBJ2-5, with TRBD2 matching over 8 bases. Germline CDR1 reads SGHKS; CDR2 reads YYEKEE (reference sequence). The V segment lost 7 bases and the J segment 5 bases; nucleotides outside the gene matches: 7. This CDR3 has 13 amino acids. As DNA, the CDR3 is TGTGCCAGCTACATACTAGCGGATGAGACCCAGTACTTC. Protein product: CASYILADETQYF.

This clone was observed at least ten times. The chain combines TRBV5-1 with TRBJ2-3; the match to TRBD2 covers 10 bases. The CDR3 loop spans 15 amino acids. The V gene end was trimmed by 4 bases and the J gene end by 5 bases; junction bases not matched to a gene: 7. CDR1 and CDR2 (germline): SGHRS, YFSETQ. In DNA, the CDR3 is TGCGCCAGCAGCCCTCTAGCGGGAGTTCAAGATACGCAGTATTTT. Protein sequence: CASSPLAGVQDTQYF.

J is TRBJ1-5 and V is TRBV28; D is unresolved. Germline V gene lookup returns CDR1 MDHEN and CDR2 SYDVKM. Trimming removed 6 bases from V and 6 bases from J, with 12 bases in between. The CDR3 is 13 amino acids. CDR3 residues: CASSSRDRQPQHF. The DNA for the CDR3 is TGTGCCAGCAGCTCAAGGGATCGTCAGCCCCAGCATTTT. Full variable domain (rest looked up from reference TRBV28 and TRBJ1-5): DVKVTQSSRYLVKRTGEKVFLECVQDMDHENMFWYRQDPGLGLRLIYFSYDVKMKEKGDIPEGYSVSREKKERFSLILESASTNQTSMYLCASSSRDRQPQHFGDGTRLSIL.

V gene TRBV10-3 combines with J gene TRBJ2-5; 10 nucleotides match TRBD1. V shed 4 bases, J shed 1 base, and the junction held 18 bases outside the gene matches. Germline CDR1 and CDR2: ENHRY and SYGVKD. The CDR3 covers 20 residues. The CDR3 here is CAISVWFSRQGARGQETQYF. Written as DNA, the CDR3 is TGTGCCATCAGTGTTTGGTTTTCGAGACAGGGGGCGAGGGGCCAAGAGACCCAGTACTTC.

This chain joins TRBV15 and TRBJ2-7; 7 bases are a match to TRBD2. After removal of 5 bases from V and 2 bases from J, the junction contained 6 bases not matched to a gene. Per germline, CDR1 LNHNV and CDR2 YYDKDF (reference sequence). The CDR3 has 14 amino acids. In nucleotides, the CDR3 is TGTGCCACCAGCGGCATAGCGGGCGCCTACGAGCAGTACTTC. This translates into CATSGIAGAYEQYF.

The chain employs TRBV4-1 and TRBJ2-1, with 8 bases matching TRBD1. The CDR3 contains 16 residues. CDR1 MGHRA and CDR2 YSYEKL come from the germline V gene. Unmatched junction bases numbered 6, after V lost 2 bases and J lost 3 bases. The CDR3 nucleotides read TGCGCCAGCAGCCAACGGACAGGGAGAAACTACAATGAGCAGTTCTTC. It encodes CASSQRTGRNYNEQFF.

The CDR3 spells CASRSWPSPHYEQYF. CDR3 DNA sequence: TGTGCCAGCAGATCCTGGCCCTCACCCCACTACGAGCAGTACTTC. The genes are TRBV28 and TRBJ2-7; D is unresolved. Germline V gives CDR1 MDHEN, CDR2 SYDVKM. V lost 6 bases and J 3 bases, leaving 18 bases between the germline ends. The CDR3 has 15 amino acids.

The CDR3 protein is CASSSTPGQGSGYTF. The DNA for the CDR3 is TGTGCCAGCAGCTCGACACCGGGACAGGGAAGCGGCTACACCTTC. The V gene is TRBV6-5, the J gene TRBJ1-2; 9 bases align to TRBD1. CDR3 size: 15 residues. Losses at the gene ends were 6 bases for V and 8 bases for J; bases not matched to a gene: 13. Germline V gives CDR1 MNHEY, CDR2 SVGAGI.

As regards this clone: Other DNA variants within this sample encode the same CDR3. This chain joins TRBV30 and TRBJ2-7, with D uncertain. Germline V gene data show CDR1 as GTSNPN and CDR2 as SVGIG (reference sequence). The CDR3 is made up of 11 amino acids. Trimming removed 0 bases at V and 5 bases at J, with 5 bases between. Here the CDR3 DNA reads TGTGCCTGGAGTGTACGGGACGAGCAGTACTTC. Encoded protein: CAWSVRDEQYF.

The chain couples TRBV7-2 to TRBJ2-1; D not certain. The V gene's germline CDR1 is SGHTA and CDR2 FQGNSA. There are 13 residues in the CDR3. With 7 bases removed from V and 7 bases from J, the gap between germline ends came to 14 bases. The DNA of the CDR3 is TGTGCCAGCAACGTCCAGAATGGGAATGAGCAGTTCTTC. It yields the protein CASNVQNGNEQFF.

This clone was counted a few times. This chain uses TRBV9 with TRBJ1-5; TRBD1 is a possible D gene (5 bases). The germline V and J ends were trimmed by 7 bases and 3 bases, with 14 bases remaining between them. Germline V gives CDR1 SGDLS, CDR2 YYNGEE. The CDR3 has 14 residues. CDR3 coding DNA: TGTGCCAGCTCGGAAGGGGATTTCAATCAGCCCCAGCATTTT. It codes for CASSEGDFNQPQHF.

The CDR3: CASRGLAGEETQYF. CDR3 coding DNA: TGCGCCAGCAGGGGACTAGCGGGAGAGGAGACCCAGTACTTC. The V call is TRBV5-1, the J call TRBJ2-5; 14 bases align to TRBD2. This CDR3 is 14 amino acids long. The V segment lost 5 bases and the J segment 5 bases; nucleotides outside the gene matches: 2. Germline CDR1 reads SGHRS; CDR2 reads YFSETQ.

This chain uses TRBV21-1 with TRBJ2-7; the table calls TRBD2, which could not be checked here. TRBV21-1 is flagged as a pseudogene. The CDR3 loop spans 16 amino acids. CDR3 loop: CASSKGLAGGPHEQYF. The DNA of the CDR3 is TGTGCCAGCAGCAAAGGTTTAGCGGGAGGGCCTCACGAGCAGTACTTC.

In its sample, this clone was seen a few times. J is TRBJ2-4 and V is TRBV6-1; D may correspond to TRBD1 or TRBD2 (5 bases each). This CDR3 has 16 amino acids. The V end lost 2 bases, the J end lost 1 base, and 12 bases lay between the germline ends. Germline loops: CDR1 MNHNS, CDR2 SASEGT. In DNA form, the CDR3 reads TGTGCCAGCAGTGAATGGGCAGGGACGGCCAAAAACATTCAGTACTTC. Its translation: CASSEWAGTAKNIQYF.